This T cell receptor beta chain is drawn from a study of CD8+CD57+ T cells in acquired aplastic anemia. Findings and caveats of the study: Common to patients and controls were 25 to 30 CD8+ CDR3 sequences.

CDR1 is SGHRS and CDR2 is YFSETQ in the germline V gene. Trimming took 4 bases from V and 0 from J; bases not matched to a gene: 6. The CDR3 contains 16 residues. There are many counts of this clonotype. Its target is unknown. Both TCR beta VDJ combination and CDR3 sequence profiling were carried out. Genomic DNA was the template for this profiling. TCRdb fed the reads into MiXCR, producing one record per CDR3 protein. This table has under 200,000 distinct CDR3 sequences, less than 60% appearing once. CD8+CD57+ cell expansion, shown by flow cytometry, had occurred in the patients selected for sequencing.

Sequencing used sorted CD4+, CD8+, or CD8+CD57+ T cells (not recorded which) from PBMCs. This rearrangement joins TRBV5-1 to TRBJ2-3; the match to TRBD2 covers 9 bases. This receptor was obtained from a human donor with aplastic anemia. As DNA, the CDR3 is TGCGCCAGCAGCCCGGGGACTAGCAGAAGCACAGATACGCAGTATTTT. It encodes CASSPGTSRSTDTQYF.